Listed below are T cell receptor beta chains from one sample, sequenced in a study of cytomegalovirus exposure and HLA in healthy donors. Using immunoSEQ multiplex PCR, the repertoire was profiled, and TCRdb retains in-frame clones only, with some absent. The table includes approximately 80,000 clones, around 70% detected once. The sequencing input was PBMCs. The receptors stem from a woman aged 40 to 55 in good health and CMV-seropositive. CDR3s include the opening cysteine and the closing phenylalanine or tryptophan. Expanded clones get a size class; other rows say once, few or many, or leave the size out.

J gene,V gene,clone size,CDR3 protein
TRBJ2-3,TRBV7-2,NA,CASSFGPGSTDTQYF
TRBJ2-4,TRBV19,NA,CASSTGTGKNIQYF
TRBJ1-2,TRBV15,NA,CATSIDGTVYGYTF
TRBJ2-4,TRBV2,NA,CASSDDEGGANIQYF
TRBJ1-5,TRBV6-1,few,CASSEGGIRPQHF
TRBJ1-2,TRBV30,NA,CAWSGVGVGVGGYTF
TRBJ2-1,TRBV6-5,NA,CASSYWAQGNEQFF
TRBJ2-7,TRBV6-5,NA,CASSNRGVTYEQYF
TRBJ2-1,TRBV6-5,NA,CATLGSGAYNEQFF
TRBJ2-7,TRBV7-2,once,CASSLVSLEEQYF
TRBJ2-7,TRBV6-1,NA,CASTKDRSSYEQYF
TRBJ1-2,TRBV7-2,NA,CASSLPDSGVWGYTF
TRBJ1-1,TRBV19,NA,CASSQGRATEAFF
TRBJ2-3,TRBV30,NA,CAWSRGADTQYF
TRBJ1-3,TRBV27,once,CASSPLTEFGNTIYF
TRBJ2-1,TRBV10-3,NA,CAISSGGRSYNEQFF
TRBJ2-7,TRBV20-1,few,CSAAPFGEQYF
TRBJ2-1,TRBV5-1,few,CASSSRSGTSGGSSYNEQFF
TRBJ2-1,TRBV9,NA,CASSPSGLADNEQFF
TRBJ2-7,TRBV30,NA,CAWRGGINEQYF
TRBJ2-3,TRBV6-1,NA,CASSRSDRAGDTQYF
TRBJ1-6,TRBV4-3,NA,CASSQEGGPNSPLHF
TRBJ1-1,TRBV2,NA,CASSGGPTGVGEAFF
TRBJ1-4,TRBV4-3,few,CASSQEFRGQGWEKLFF
TRBJ2-1,TRBV5-1,NA,CASSLTGGHEQFF
TRBJ1-1,TRBV27,NA,CASSLGRGRTEAFF
TRBJ2-1,TRBV7-9,NA,CANGQGAYNEQFF
TRBJ1-1,TRBV5-6,NA,CASSLRGGSEAFF
TRBJ1-2,TRBV7-8,NA,CASSPGQGRGGFGYTF
TRBJ1-5,TRBV10-3,NA,CAISRTFQAQSNQPQHF
TRBJ1-1,TRBV7-9,few,CASRRGGREAFF
TRBJ2-3,TRBV28,NA,CASSRGQSTDTQYF
TRBJ2-5,TRBV11-2,once,CASSERQVIQETQYF
TRBJ1-2,TRBV4-1,NA,CASSQSYRDMSLGYGYTF
TRBJ2-7,TRBV4-1,NA,CASSLDRLSYEQYF
TRBJ1-2,TRBV7-2,NA,CASSPRGGDVNYGYTF
TRBJ2-7,TRBV13,NA,CASSVGPSGSYEQYF
TRBJ1-1,TRBV9,NA,CASSVQGGRSTEAFF
TRBJ1-4,TRBV7-9,few,CASSSTEQGWLFF
TRBJ1-5,TRBV6-1,NA,CASRTAGNQPQHF
TRBJ2-7,TRBV19,NA,CASSSVKSNYEQYF
TRBJ1-6,TRBV30,NA,CAWSDTGTGPSPLHF
TRBJ1-2,TRBV30,NA,CAWQQDLNNYGYTF
TRBJ1-2,TRBV10-1,NA,CASSEWTGNGYTF
TRBJ1-5,TRBV7-2,NA,CASSSGQVGNQPQHF
TRBJ1-5,TRBV2,NA,CASSFRLNQPQHF
TRBJ2-2,TRBV6-1,NA,CASNLGQALTGELFF